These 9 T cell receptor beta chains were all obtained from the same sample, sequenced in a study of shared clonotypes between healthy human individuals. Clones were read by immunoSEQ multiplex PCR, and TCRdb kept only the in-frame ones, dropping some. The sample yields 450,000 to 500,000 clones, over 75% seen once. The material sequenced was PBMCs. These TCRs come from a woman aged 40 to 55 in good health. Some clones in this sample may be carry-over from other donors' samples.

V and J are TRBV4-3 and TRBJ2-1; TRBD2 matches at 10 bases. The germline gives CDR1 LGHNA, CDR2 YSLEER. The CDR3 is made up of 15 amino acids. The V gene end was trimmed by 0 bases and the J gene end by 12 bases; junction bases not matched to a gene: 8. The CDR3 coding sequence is TGCGCCAGCAGCCAAGATCAGGCTAGCGGGAGAGTGCAGTTCTTC. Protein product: CASSQDQASGRVQFF.

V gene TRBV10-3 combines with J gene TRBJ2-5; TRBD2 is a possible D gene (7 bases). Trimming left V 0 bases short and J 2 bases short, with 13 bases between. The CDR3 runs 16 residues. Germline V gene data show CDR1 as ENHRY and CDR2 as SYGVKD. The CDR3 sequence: CAISESWGRGQETQYF. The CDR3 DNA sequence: TGTGCCATCAGTGAGTCTTGGGGGCGGGGGCAAGAGACCCAGTACTTC.

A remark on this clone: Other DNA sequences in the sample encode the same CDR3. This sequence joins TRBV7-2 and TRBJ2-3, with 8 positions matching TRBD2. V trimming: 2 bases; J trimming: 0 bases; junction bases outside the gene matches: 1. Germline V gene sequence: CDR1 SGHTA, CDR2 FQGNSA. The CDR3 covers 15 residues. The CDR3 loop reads CASSLTSGSTDTQYF. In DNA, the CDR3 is TGTGCCAGCAGCTTAACTAGCGGTAGCACAGATACGCAGTATTTT. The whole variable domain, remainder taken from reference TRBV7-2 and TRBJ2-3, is GAGVSQSPSNKVTEKGKDVELRCDPISGHTALYWYRQSLGQGLEFLIYFQGNSAPDKSGLPSDRFSAERTGGSVSTLTIQRTQQEDSAVYLCASSLTSGSTDTQYFGPGTRLTVL.

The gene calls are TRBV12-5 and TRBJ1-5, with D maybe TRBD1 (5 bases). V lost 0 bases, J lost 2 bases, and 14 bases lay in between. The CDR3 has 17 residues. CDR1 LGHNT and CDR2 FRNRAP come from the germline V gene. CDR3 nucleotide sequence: TGTGCTAGTGGTTTGGTACTGTTCAGGGAGGGCAATCAGCCCCAGCATTTT. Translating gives CASGLVLFREGNQPQHF.

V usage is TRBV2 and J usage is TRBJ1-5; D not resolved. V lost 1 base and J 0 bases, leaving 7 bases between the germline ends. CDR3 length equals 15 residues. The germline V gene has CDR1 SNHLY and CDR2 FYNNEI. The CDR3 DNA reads TGTGCCAGCAGTGAAGTCAACCGTAGCAATCAGCCCCAGCATTTT. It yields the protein CASSEVNRSNQPQHF.

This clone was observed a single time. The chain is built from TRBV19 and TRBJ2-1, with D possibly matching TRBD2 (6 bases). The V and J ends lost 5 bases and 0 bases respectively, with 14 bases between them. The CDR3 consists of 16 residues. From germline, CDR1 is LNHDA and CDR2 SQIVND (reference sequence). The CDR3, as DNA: TGTGCCAGTAGTGCGAATAGCGGAAGCTCCTACAATGAGCAGTTCTTC. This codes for CASSANSGSSYNEQFF.

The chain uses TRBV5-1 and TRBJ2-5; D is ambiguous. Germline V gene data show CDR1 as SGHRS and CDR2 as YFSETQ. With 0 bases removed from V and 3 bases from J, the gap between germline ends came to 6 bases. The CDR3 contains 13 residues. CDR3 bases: TGCGCCAGCAGCTTGGGTGGGGAAGAGACCCAGTACTTC. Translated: CASSLGGEETQYF.

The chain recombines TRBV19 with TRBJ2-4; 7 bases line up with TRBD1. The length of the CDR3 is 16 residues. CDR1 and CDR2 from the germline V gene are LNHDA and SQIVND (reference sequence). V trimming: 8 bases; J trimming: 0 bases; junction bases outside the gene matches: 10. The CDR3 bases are TGTGCCAGTCGCCCAGGGGGTCTGATAGCCAAAAACATTCAGTACTTC. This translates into CASRPGGLIAKNIQYF.

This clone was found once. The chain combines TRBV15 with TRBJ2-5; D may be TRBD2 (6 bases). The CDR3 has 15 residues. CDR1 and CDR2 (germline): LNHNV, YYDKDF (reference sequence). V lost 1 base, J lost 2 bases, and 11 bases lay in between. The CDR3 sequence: CATSRVRRGQETQYF. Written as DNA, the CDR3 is TGTGCCACCAGCAGAGTCCGGCGGGGACAAGAGACCCAGTACTTC.